These T cell receptor beta chains were read from a single sample in a study of T-cell reconstitution after alpha-beta-depleted transplantation in children. TCRdb reprocessed the PCR reads with MiXCR, giving one entry per CDR3 protein. Altogether more than 40,000 distinct CDR3 sequences are present, 52% being singletons, with the ten largest covering about two fifths. Specimen: peripheral blood, collected before TCRalphabeta/CD19-depleted stem cell transplant. Every receptor here comes from a boy less than two years old with SCID, due to receive a stem cell transplant. CDR3s include the opening cysteine and the closing phenylalanine or tryptophan. A D gene is named only where the DNA matches it firmly. Not all rows give a size; the values are once, few, many and, for expanded clones, a class.

j_gene: TRBJ2-2
v_gene: TRBV15
d_gene: TRBD1
abundance: .
CDR3aa: CATSRKTGGSGGELFF
CDR3nt: TGTGCCACCAGCAGGAAGACAGGGGGCTCGGGCGGGGAGCTGTTTTTT

j_gene: TRBJ2-2
v_gene: TRBV7-2
d_gene: TRBD2
abundance: many
CDR3aa: CASSPRLAGTGELFF
CDR3nt: TGTGCCAGCAGCCCCCGACTAGCCGGAACCGGGGAGCTGTTTTTT

j_gene: TRBJ1-1
v_gene: TRBV9
d_gene: TRBD1
abundance: .
CDR3aa: CASSARQGTNTEAFF
CDR3nt: TGTGCCAGCAGCGCCAGACAGGGGACGAACACTGAAGCTTTCTTT

j_gene: TRBJ2-5
v_gene: TRBV12-3/TRBV12-4
d_gene: .
abundance: .
CDR3aa: CASSPGPSQETQYF
CDR3nt: TGTGCCAGCAGCCCCGGGCCAAGTCAAGAGACCCAGTACTTC

j_gene: TRBJ2-5
v_gene: TRBV7-2
d_gene: TRBD2
abundance: .
CDR3aa: CASSYSGGVRETQYF
CDR3nt: TGTGCCAGCAGTTACAGCGGGGGGGTTCGTGAGACCCAGTACTTC

j_gene: TRBJ1-1
v_gene: TRBV3-1
d_gene: .
abundance: .
CDR3aa: CASSQEFPAEGPTDAFF
CDR3nt: TGTGCCAGCAGCCAAGAGTTTCCGGCAGAGGGGCCCACGGACGCTTTCTTT

j_gene: TRBJ2-7
v_gene: TRBV24-1
d_gene: TRBD2
abundance: .
CDR3aa: CATSTSGIGEQYF
CDR3nt: TGTGCCACCTCGACTAGCGGGATCGGAGAGCAGTACTTC

j_gene: TRBJ1-1
v_gene: TRBV20-1
d_gene: .
abundance: .
CDR3aa: CSGGDMNTEAFF
CDR3nt: TGCAGTGGGGGGGACATGAACACTGAAGCTTTCTTT

j_gene: TRBJ1-1
v_gene: TRBV6-5
d_gene: .
abundance: .
CDR3aa: CASSSRAYLMNTEAFF
CDR3nt: TGTGCCAGCAGTTCCCGGGCCTACTTGATGAACACTGAAGCTTTCTTT

j_gene: TRBJ2-1
v_gene: TRBV5-1
d_gene: TRBD2
abundance: .
CDR3aa: CASSSPGGNEQFF
CDR3nt: TGCGCCAGCAGCTCGCCGGGGGGCAATGAGCAGTTCTTC

j_gene: TRBJ2-3
v_gene: TRBV7-2
d_gene: TRBD2
abundance: .
CDR3aa: CASSHLAGGSSTDTQYF
CDR3nt: TGTGCCAGCAGCCATCTAGCGGGGGGGTCTAGCACAGATACGCAGTATTTT

j_gene: TRBJ2-1
v_gene: TRBV27
d_gene: .
abundance: few
CDR3aa: CASSLKGWRTGRSGGQFF
CDR3nt: TGTGCCAGCAGTTTAAAGGGCTGGAGGACAGGGAGGTCGGGGGGCCAGTTCTTC

j_gene: TRBJ2-7
v_gene: TRBV5-6
d_gene: TRBD1
abundance: many
CDR3aa: CASSLSPGTGGYEQYF
CDR3nt: TGTGCCAGCAGCCTAAGCCCCGGGACAGGGGGCTACGAGCAGTACTTC

j_gene: TRBJ2-3
v_gene: TRBV7-9
d_gene: .
abundance: .
CDR3aa: CASSSPSRDTQYF
CDR3nt: TGTGCCAGCAGCTCGCCGTCTAGGGATACGCAGTATTTT

j_gene: TRBJ1-1
v_gene: TRBV7-9
d_gene: .
abundance: .
CDR3aa: CASSYMQGATEAFF
CDR3nt: TGTGCCAGCAGCTACATGCAGGGAGCCACTGAAGCTTTCTTT

j_gene: TRBJ2-5
v_gene: TRBV7-2
d_gene: TRBD2
abundance: .
CDR3aa: CASSSRGERETQYF
CDR3nt: TGTGCCAGCAGCTCCCGGGGGGAGAGGGAGACCCAGTACTTC

j_gene: TRBJ2-7
v_gene: TRBV7-2
d_gene: TRBD2
abundance: .
CDR3aa: CASRPWTSGLSYEQYF
CDR3nt: TGTGCCAGCAGACCCTGGACTAGCGGGTTATCCTACGAGCAGTACTTC

j_gene: TRBJ2-2
v_gene: TRBV6-2/TRBV6-3
d_gene: .
abundance: few
CDR3aa: CASSYRGTYTGELFF
CDR3nt: TGTGCCAGCAGTTACAGAGGGACCTACACCGGGGAGCTGTTTTTT

j_gene: TRBJ2-7
v_gene: TRBV29-1
d_gene: .
abundance: many
CDR3aa: CSVVGQSSYEQYF
CDR3nt: TGCAGCGTTGTGGGGCAGAGCTCCTACGAGCAGTACTTC

j_gene: TRBJ1-2
v_gene: TRBV7-2
d_gene: TRBD1
abundance: .
CDR3aa: CASSFDRGPYGYTF
CDR3nt: TGTGCCAGCAGCTTCGACAGGGGGCCCTATGGCTACACCTTC

j_gene: TRBJ1-2
v_gene: TRBV6-5
d_gene: .
abundance: .
CDR3aa: CASSPRTSGYTF
CDR3nt: TGTGCCAGCAGTCCACGGACAAGTGGCTACACCTTC

j_gene: TRBJ2-1
v_gene: TRBV7-3
d_gene: TRBD2
abundance: many
CDR3aa: CASSHGTSGGYNEQFF
CDR3nt: TGTGCCAGCAGCCACGGGACTAGCGGGGGGTACAATGAGCAGTTCTTC

j_gene: TRBJ2-3
v_gene: TRBV5-4
d_gene: TRBD2
abundance: once
CDR3aa: CASSRAGGQPDTQYF
CDR3nt: TGTGCCAGCAGCAGAGCGGGGGGGCAACCAGATACGCAGTATTTT

j_gene: TRBJ1-6
v_gene: TRBV18
d_gene: TRBD1
abundance: once
CDR3aa: CASSPPGQGRAPLHF
CDR3nt: TGTGCCAGCTCACCACCGGGACAGGGAAGAGCACCCCTCCACTTT

j_gene: TRBJ2-1
v_gene: TRBV9
d_gene: .
abundance: .
CDR3aa: CASSTDGYNEQFF
CDR3nt: TGTGCCAGCAGCACCGACGGTTACAATGAGCAGTTCTTC

j_gene: TRBJ2-2
v_gene: TRBV20-1
d_gene: TRBD1
abundance: .
CDR3aa: CSAKGTGDTGELFF
CDR3nt: TGCAGTGCCAAAGGGACAGGGGACACCGGGGAGCTGTTTTTT

j_gene: TRBJ2-5
v_gene: TRBV6-5
d_gene: TRBD2
abundance: many
CDR3aa: CASSYRGSGRETQYF
CDR3nt: TGTGCCAGCAGCTACCGGGGTAGCGGGAGGGAGACCCAGTACTTC

j_gene: TRBJ1-5
v_gene: TRBV20-1
d_gene: .
abundance: .
CDR3aa: CSAGSGSQPQHF
CDR3nt: TGCAGTGCTGGATCTGGGAGTCAGCCCCAGCATTTT

j_gene: TRBJ2-1
v_gene: TRBV20-1
d_gene: TRBD2
abundance: few
CDR3aa: CSASRTSGYNEQFF
CDR3nt: TGCAGTGCTAGTAGGACTAGCGGATACAATGAGCAGTTCTTC

j_gene: TRBJ2-7
v_gene: TRBV28
d_gene: TRBD2
abundance: .
CDR3aa: CASSRAGLAGMNEQYF
CDR3nt: TGTGCCAGCAGCCGTGCGGGACTAGCGGGGATGAACGAGCAGTACTTC

j_gene: TRBJ1-5
v_gene: TRBV10-3
d_gene: .
abundance: once
CDR3aa: CAISAAGVGQPQHF
CDR3nt: TGTGCCATCAGTGCCGCAGGGGTGGGTCAGCCCCAGCATTTT

j_gene: TRBJ2-3
v_gene: TRBV20-1
d_gene: TRBD2
abundance: .
CDR3aa: CSAPGLAESDTQYF
CDR3nt: TGCAGTGCTCCGGGACTAGCGGAGTCAGATACGCAGTATTTT

j_gene: TRBJ2-7
v_gene: TRBV2
d_gene: TRBD1
abundance: once
CDR3aa: CASSSTGGGEQSF
CDR3nt: TGTGCCAGCAGCTCAACAGGGGGCGGGGAGCAGTCCTTC

j_gene: TRBJ1-6
v_gene: TRBV4-2
d_gene: .
abundance: .
CDR3aa: CASSRGDGGNSPLHF
CDR3nt: TGTGCCAGCAGCCGGGGAGACGGTGGCAATTCACCCCTCCACTTT

j_gene: TRBJ2-5
v_gene: TRBV7-6
d_gene: .
abundance: .
CDR3aa: CASSLGTDQSFQETQYF
CDR3nt: TGTGCCAGCAGCTTAGGGACAGACCAAAGCTTCCAAGAGACCCAGTACTTC

j_gene: TRBJ1-5
v_gene: TRBV7-2
d_gene: .
abundance: few
CDR3aa: CASSFPLRVDQPQHF
CDR3nt: TGTGCCAGCAGCTTTCCCCTAAGGGTTGATCAGCCCCAGCATTTT

j_gene: TRBJ1-5
v_gene: TRBV12-3/TRBV12-4
d_gene: TRBD1
abundance: medium-sized
CDR3aa: CASSAGTGLLGNQPQHF
CDR3nt: TGTGCCAGCAGTGCCGGGACAGGCCTATTAGGCAATCAGCCCCAGCATTTT

j_gene: TRBJ1-4
v_gene: TRBV4-2
d_gene: TRBD1
abundance: few
CDR3aa: CASSQDRGTGDEKLFF
CDR3nt: TGTGCCAGCAGCCAAGATCGTGGGACAGGGGATGAAAAACTGTTTTTT